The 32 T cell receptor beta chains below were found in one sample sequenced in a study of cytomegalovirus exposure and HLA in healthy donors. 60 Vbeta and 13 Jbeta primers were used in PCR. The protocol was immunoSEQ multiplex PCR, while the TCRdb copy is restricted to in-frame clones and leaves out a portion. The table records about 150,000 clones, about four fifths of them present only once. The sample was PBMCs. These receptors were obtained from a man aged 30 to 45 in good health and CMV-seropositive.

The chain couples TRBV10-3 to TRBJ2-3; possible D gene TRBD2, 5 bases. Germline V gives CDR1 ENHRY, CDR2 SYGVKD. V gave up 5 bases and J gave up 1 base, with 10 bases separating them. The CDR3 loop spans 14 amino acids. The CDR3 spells CAISRAEGTDTQYF. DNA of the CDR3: TGTGCCATCAGTCGGGCGGAGGGCACAGATACGCAGTATTTT.

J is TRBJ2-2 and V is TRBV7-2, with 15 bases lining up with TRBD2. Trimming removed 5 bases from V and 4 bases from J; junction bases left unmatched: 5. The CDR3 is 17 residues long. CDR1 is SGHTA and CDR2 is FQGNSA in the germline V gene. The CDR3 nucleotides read TGTGCCAGCAGCATCGGACTAGCGGGGGGGGGCACCGGGGAGCTGTTTTTT. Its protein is CASSIGLAGGGTGELFF. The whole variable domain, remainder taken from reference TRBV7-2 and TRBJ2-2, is GAGVSQSPSNKVTEKGKDVELRCDPISGHTALYWYRQSLGQGLEFLIYFQGNSAPDKSGLPSDRFSAERTGGSVSTLTIQRTQQEDSAVYLCASSIGLAGGGTGELFFGEGSRLTVL.

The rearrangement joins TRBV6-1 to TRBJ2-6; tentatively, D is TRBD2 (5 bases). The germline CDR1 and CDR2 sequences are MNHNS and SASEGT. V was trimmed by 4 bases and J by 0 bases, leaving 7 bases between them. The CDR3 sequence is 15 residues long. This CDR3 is CASSGRGSGANVLTF. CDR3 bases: TGTGCCAGCAGTGGACGGGGCTCTGGGGCCAACGTCCTGACTTTC.

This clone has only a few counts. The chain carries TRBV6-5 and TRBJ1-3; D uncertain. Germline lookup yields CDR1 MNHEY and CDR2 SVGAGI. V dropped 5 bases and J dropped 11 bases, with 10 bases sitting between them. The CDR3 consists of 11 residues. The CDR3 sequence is CASSNSMAIYF. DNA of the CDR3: TGTGCCAGCAGTAACAGTATGGCCATATATTTT.

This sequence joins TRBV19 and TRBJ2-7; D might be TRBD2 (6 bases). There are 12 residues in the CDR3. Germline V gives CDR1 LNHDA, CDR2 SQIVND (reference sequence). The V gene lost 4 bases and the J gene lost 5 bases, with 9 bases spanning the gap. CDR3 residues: CASSRTGDEQYF. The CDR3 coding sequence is TGTGCCAGTAGTAGGACGGGGGACGAGCAGTACTTC.

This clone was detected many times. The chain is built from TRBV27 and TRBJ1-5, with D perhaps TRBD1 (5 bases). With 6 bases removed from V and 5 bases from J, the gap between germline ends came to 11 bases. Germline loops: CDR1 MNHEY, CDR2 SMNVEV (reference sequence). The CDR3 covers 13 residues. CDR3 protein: CASSGGGYQPQHF. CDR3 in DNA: TGTGCCAGCAGCGGGGGGGGGTATCAGCCCCAGCATTTT.

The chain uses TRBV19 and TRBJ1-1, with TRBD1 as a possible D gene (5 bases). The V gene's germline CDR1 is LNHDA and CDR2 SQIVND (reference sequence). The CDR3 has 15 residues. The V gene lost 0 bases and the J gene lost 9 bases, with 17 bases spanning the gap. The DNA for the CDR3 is TGTGCCAGTAGTATAGATCAGACAGCTCGAAGAAAAGCTTTCTTT. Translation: CASSIDQTARRKAFF.

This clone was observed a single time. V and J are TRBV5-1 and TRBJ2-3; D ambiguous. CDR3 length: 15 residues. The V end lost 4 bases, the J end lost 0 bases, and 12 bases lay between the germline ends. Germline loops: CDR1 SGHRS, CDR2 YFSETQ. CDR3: CASSTTTSSTDTQYF. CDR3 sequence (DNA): TGCGCCAGCAGCACTACTACCTCTAGCACAGATACGCAGTATTTT.

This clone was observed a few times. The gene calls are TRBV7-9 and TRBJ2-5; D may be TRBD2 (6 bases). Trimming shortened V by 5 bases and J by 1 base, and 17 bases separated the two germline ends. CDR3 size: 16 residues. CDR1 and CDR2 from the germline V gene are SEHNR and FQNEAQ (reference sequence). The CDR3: CASSDTGTSPQETQYF. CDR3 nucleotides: TGTGCCAGCAGCGATACCGGGACTTCACCCCAAGAGACCCAGTACTTC.

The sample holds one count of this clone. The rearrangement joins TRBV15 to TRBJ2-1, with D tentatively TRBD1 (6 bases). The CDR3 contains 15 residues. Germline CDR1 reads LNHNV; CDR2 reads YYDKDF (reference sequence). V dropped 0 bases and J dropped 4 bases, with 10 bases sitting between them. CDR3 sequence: CATSRDLGQYNEQFF. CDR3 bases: TGTGCCACCAGCAGAGATCTAGGACAGTACAATGAGCAGTTCTTC.

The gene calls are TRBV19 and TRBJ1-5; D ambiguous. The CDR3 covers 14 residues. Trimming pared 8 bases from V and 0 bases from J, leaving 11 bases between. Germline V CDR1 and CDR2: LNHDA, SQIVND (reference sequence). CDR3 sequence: CASLQVHSNQPQHF. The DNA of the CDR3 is TGTGCCAGTCTTCAGGTTCATAGCAATCAGCCCCAGCATTTT.

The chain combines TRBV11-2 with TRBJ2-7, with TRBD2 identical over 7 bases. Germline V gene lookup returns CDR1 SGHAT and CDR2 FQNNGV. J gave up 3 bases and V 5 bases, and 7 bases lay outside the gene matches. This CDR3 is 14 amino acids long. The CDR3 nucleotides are TGTGCCAGCAGCCCATCGACGGGGGGCTACGAGCAGTACTTC. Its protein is CASSPSTGGYEQYF.

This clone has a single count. The chain's CDR3 is CASSLPRGQSSYEQYF. The CDR3 nucleotides read TGCGCCAGCAGCTTGCCGAGGGGGCAGAGCTCCTACGAGCAGTACTTC. The chain joins TRBV5-1 to TRBJ2-7, with 7 bases fitting TRBD1. The CDR3 runs to 16 residues. The ends lost 1 base at V and 0 bases at J; junction bases unmatched: 7. CDR1 SGHRS and CDR2 YFSETQ come from the germline V gene.

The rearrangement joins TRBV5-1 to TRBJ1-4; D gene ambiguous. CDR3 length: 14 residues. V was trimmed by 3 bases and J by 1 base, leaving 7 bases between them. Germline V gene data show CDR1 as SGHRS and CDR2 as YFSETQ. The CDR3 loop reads CASSSGGTNEKLFF. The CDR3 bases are TGCGCCAGCAGCTCGGGAGGAACTAATGAAAAACTGTTTTTT.

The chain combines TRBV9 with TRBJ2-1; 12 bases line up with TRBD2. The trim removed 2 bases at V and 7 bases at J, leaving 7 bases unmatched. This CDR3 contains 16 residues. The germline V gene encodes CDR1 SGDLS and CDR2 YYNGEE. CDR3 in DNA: TGTGCCAGCAGCGTTAGACTAGCGGGAGTGGTTAATGAGCAGTTCTTC. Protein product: CASSVRLAGVVNEQFF.

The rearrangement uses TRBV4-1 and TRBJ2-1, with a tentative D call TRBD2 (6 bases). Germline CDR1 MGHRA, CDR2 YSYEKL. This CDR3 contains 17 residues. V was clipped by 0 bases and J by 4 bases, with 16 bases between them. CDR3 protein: CASSQEGLASSYNEQFF. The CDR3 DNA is TGCGCCAGCAGCCAAGAGGGCCTAGCGAGTTCGTACAATGAGCAGTTCTTC.

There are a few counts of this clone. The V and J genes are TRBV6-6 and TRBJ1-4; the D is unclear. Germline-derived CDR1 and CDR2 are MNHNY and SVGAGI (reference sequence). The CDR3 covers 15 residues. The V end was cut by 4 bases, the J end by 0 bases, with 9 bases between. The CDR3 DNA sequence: TGTGCCAGCAGTTGGGGAGAGGCAACTAATGAAAAACTGTTTTTT. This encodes CASSWGEATNEKLFF.

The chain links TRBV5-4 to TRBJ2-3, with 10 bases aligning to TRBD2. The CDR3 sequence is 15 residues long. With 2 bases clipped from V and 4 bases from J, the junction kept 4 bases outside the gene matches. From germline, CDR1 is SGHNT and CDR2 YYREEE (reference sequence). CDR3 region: CASSFQRGGSDTQYF. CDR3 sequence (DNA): TGTGCCAGCAGCTTTCAGCGGGGGGGGTCAGATACGCAGTATTTT.

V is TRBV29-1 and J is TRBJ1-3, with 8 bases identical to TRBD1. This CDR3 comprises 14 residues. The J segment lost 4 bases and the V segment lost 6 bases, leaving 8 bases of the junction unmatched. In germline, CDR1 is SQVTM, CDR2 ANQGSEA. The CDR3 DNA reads TGCAGCGTCAAATTCGACAGGGGAGGAAACACCATATATTTT. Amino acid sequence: CSVKFDRGGNTIYF.

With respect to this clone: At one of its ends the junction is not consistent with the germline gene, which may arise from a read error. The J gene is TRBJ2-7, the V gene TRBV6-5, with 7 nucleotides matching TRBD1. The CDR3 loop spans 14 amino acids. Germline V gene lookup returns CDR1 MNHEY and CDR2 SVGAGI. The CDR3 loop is CAGSYGGRGYEQYF. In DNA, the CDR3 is TGTGCCGGCAGTTACGGCGGCAGGGGGTACGAGCAGTACTTC.

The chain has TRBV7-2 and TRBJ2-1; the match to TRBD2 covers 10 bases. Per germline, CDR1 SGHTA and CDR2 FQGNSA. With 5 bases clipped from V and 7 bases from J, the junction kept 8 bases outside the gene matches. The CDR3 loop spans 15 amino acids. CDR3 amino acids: CASSRRASGSNEQFF. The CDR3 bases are TGTGCCAGCAGCCGACGGGCTAGCGGGAGTAATGAGCAGTTCTTC.

The CDR3 coding sequence is TGTGCCAGCAGTTTATCAGGGGCGCACTACGAGCAGTACTTC. Translated, it gives CASSLSGAHYEQYF. V and J are TRBV27 and TRBJ2-7, with D possibly being TRBD1 (5 bases). Germline V gene data show CDR1 as MNHEY and CDR2 as SMNVEV (reference sequence). V lost 0 bases and J 3 bases, leaving 9 bases between the germline ends. The CDR3 spans 14 residues.

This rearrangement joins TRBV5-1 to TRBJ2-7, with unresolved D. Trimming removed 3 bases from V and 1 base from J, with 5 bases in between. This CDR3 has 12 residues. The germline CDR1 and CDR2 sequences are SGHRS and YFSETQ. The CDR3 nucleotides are TGCGCCAGCAGCTACGGTTCCTACGAGCAGTACTTC. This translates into CASSYGSYEQYF. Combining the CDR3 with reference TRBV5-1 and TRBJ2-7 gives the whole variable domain KAGVTQTPRYLIKTRGQQVTLSCSPISGHRSVSWYQQTPGQGLQFLFEYFSETQRNKGNFPGRFSGRQFSNSRSEMNVSTLELGDSALYLCASSYGSYEQYFGPGTRLTVT.

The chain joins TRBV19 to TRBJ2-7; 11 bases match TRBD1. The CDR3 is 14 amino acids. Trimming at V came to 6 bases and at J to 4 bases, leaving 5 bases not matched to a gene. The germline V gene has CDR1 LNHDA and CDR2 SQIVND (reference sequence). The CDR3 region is CASSNRDRGYEQYF. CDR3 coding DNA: TGTGCCAGTAGCAACCGGGACAGGGGGTACGAGCAGTACTTC.

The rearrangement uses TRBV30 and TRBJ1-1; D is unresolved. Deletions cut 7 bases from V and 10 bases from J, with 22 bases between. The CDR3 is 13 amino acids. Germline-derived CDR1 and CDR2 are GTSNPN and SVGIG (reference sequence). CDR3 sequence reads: CASIVRGWGRAFF. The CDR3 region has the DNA TGTGCCTCGATTGTCCGGGGATGGGGTCGAGCTTTCTTT.

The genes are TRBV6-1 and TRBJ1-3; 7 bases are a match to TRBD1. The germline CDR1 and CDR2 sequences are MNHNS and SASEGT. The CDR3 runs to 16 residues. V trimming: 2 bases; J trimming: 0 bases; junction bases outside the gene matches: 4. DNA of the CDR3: TGTGCCAGCAGTGAACCGGGACAGCCCTCTGGAAACACCATATATTTT. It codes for CASSEPGQPSGNTIYF.

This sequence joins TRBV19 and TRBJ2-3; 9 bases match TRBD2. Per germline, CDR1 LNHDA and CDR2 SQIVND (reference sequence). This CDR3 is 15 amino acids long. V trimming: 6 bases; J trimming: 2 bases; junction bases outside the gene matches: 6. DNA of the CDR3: TGTGCCAGTAGCAGGACTAGCGACTCCACAGATACGCAGTATTTT. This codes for CASSRTSDSTDTQYF.

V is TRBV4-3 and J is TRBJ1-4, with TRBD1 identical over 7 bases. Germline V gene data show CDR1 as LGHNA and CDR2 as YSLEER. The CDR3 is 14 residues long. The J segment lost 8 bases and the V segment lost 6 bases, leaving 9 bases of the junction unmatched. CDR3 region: CASSIDRVNEKLFF. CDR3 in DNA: TGCGCCAGCAGTATCGACAGGGTGAACGAAAAACTGTTTTTT.

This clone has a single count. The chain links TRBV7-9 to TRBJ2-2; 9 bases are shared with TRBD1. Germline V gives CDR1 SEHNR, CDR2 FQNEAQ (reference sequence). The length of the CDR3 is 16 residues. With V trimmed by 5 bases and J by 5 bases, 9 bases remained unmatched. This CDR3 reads CASSPPGQGVTGELFF. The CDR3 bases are TGTGCCAGCAGCCCTCCGGGACAGGGAGTAACCGGGGAGCTGTTTTTT.

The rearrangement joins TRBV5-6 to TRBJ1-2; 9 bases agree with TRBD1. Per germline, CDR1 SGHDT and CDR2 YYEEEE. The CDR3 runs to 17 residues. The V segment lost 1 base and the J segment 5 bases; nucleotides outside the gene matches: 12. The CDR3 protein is CASSLYSWGTGRYGYTF. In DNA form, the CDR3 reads TGTGCCAGCAGCTTGTACTCTTGGGGGACAGGGAGATATGGCTACACCTTC.

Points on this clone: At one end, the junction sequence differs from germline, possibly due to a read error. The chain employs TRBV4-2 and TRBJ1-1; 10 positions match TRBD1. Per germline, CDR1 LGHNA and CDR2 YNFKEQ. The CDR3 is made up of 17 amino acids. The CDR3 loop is CASSQGTGGGLNAEAFF. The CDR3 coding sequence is TGTGCCAGCAGCCAAGGGACAGGGGGGGGATTGAACGCTGAAGCTTTCTTT.

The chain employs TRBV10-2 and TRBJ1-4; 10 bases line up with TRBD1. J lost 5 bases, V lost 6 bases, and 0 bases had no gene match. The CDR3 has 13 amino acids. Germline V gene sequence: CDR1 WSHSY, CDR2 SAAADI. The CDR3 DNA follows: TGCGCCAGCAGGGGACAGGGGAATGAAAAACTGTTTTTT. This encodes CASRGQGNEKLFF.